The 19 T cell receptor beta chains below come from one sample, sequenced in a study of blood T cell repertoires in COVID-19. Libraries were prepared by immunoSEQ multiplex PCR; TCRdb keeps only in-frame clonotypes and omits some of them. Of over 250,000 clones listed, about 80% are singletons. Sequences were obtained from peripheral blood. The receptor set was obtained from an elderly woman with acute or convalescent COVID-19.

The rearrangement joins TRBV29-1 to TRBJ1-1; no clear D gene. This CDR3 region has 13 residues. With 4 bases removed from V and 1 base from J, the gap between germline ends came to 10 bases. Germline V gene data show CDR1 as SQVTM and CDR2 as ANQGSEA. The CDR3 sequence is CSVAETTNTEAFF. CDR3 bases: TGCAGCGTTGCGGAAACTACGAACACTGAAGCTTTCTTT.

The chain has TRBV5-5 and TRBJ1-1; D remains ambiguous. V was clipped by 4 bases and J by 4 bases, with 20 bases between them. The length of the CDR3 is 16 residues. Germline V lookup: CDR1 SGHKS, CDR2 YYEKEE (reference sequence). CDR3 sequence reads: CASSQKIFLFATEAFF. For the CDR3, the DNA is TGTGCCAGCAGCCAGAAAATTTTCTTGTTCGCCACTGAAGCTTTCTTT.

CDR3 residues: CASSFPRGAYGYTF. The CDR3, as DNA: TGTGCCAGCAGCTTTCCCCGTGGGGCCTATGGCTACACCTTC. V gene TRBV5-4 combines with J gene TRBJ1-2, with D possibly being TRBD1 (5 bases). The CDR3 spans 14 residues. Germline loops: CDR1 SGHNT, CDR2 YYREEE (reference sequence). Trimming took 2 bases from V and 4 from J, leaving 12 bases between them.

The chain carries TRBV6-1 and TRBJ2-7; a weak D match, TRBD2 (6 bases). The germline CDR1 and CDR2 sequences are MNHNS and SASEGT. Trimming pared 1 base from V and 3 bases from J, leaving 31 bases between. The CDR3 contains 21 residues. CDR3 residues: CASSEVTPGVGGIWPHYEQYF. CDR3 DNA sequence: TGTGCCAGCAGTGAAGTAACCCCGGGCGTTGGAGGGATCTGGCCCCACTACGAGCAGTACTTC.

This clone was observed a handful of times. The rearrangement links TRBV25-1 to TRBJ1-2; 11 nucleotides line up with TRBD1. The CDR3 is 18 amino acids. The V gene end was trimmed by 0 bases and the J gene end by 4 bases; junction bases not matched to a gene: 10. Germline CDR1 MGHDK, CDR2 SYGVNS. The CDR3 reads CASSEYRQGQGGIYGYTF. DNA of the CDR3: TGTGCCAGCAGTGAATACCGACAGGGACAGGGGGGGATCTATGGCTACACCTTC.

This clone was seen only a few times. The CDR3 bases are TGTGCCAGCAGTACTCTAGCGGGACGCTACAATGAGCAGTTCTTC. Protein product: CASSTLAGRYNEQFF. This chain uses TRBV27 with TRBJ2-1; TRBD2 matches at 9 bases. Germline V gene lookup returns CDR1 MNHEY and CDR2 SMNVEV (reference sequence). This CDR3 has 15 residues. V lost 5 bases and J lost 3; bases outside the gene matches: 5.

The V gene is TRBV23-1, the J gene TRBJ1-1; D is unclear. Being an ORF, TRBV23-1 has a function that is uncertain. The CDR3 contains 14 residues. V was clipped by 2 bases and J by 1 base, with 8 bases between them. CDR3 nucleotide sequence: TGCGCCAGCAGTCAAAGGGCGGGGAACACTGAAGCTTTCTTT. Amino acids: CASSQRAGNTEAFF.

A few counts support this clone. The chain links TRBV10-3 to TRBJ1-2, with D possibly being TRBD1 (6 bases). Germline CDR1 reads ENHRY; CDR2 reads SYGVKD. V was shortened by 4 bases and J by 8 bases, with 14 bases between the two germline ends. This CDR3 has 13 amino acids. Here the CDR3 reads CAISGGPTLGYTF. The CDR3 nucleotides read TGTGCCATCAGTGGGGGGCCGACTCTCGGCTACACCTTC.

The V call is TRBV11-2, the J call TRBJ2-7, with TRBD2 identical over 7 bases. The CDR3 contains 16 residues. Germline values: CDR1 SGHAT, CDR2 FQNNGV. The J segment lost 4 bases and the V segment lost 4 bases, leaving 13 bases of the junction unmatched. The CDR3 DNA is TGTGCCAGCAGCTCAATTTGGGGAGGGAAATCTTACGAGCAGTACTTC. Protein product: CASSSIWGGKSYEQYF.

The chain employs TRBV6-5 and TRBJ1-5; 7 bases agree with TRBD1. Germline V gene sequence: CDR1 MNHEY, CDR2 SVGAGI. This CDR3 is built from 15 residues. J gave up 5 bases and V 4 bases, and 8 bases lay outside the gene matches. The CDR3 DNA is TGTGCCAGCAGTTCCAGGGGGGCGAATGATCAGCCCCAGCATTTT. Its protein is CASSSRGANDQPQHF.

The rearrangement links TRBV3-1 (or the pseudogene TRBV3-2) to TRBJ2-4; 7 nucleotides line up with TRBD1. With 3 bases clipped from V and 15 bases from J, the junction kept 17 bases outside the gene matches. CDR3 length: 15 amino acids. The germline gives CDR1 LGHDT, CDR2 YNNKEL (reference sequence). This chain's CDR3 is CASSQTGLGTPKRYF. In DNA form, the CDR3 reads TGTGCCAGCAGCCAGACAGGGCTTGGTACTCCAAAGAGGTACTTC.

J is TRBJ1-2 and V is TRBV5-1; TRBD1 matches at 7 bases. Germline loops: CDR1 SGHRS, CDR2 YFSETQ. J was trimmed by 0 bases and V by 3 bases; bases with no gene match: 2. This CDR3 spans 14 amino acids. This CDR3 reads CASSSTGSNYGYTF. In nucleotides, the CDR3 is TGCGCCAGCAGCTCGACAGGGTCTAACTATGGCTACACCTTC. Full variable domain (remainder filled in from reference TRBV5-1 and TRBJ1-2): KAGVTQTPRYLIKTRGQQVTLSCSPISGHRSVSWYQQTPGQGLQFLFEYFSETQRNKGNFPGRFSGRQFSNSRSEMNVSTLELGDSALYLCASSSTGSNYGYTFGSGTRLTVV.

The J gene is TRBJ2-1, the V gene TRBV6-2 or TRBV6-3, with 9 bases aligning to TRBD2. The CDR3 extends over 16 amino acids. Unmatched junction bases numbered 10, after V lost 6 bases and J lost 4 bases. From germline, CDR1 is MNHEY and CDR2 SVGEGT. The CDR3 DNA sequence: TGTGCCAGCAGCTCGGCCGGGACTAGCAGTTACAATGAGCAGTTCTTC. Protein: CASSSAGTSSYNEQFF.

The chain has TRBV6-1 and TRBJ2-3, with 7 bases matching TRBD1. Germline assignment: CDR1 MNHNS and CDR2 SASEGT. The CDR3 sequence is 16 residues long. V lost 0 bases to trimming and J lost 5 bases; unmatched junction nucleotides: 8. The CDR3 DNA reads TGTGCCAGCAGTGAAGCCGACAGGGTAAAAGGAGATACGCAGTATTTT. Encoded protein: CASSEADRVKGDTQYF.

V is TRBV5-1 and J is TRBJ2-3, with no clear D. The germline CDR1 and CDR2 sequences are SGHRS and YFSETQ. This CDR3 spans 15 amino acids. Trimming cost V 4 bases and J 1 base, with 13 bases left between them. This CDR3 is CASSARGEGTDTQYF. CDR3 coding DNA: TGCGCCAGCAGCGCCCGAGGAGAGGGCACAGATACGCAGTATTTT.

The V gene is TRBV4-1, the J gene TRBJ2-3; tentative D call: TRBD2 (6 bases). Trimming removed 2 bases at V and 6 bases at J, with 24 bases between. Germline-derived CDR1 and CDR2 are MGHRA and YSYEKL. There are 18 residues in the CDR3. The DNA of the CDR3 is TGCGCCAGCAGCCAACCCGGGCGGGGTCGGACTGCCCCGGATACGCAGTATTTT. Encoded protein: CASSQPGRGRTAPDTQYF.

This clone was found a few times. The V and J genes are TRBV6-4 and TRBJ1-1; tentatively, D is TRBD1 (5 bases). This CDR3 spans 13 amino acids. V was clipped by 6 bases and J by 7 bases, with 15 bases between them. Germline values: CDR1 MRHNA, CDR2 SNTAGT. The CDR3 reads CASRTTEGGEAFF. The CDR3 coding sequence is TGTGCCAGCAGAACGACAGAGGGAGGTGAAGCTTTCTTT.

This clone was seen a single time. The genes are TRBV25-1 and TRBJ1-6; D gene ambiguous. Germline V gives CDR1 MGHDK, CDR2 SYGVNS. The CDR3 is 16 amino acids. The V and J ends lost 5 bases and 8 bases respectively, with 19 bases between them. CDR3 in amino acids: CASSPVSNSGHSPLHF. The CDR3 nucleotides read TGTGCCAGCAGTCCCGTCTCCAACAGCGGACATTCACCCCTCCACTTT. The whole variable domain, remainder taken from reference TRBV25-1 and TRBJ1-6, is EADIYQTPRYLVIGTGKKITLECSQTMGHDKMYWYQQDPGMELHLIHYSYGVNSTEKGDLSSESTVSRIRTEHFPLTLESARPSHTSQYLCASSPVSNSGHSPLHFGNGTRLTVT.

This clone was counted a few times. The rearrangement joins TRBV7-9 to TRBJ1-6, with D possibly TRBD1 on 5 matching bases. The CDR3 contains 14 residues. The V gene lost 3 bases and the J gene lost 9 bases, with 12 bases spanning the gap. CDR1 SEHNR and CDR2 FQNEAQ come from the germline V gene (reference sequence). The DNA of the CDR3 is TGTGCCAGCAGCTTCCAGGGCACGGTTTCACCCCTCCACTTT. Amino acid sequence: CASSFQGTVSPLHF. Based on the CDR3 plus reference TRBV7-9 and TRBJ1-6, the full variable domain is DTGVSQNPRHKITKRGQNVTFRCDPISEHNRLYWYRQTLGQGPEFLTYFQNEAQLEKSRLLSDRFSAERPKGSFSTLEIQRTEQGDSAMYLCASSFQGTVSPLHFGNGTRLTVT.